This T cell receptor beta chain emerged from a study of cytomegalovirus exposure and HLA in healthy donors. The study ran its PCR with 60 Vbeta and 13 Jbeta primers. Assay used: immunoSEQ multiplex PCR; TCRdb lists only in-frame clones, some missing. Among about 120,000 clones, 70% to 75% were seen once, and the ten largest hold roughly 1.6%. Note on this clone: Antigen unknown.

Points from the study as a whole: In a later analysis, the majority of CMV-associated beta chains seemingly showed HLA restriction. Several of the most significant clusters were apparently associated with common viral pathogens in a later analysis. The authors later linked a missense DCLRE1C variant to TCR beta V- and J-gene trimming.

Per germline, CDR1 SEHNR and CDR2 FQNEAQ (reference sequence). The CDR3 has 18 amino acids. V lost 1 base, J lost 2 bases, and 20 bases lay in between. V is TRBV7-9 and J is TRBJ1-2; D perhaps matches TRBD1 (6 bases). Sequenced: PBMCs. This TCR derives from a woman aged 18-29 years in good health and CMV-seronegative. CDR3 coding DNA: TGTGCCAGCAGCTTAGAGGCCGGACAGATCCATTCCAACTATGGCTACACCTTC. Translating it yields CASSLEAGQIHSNYGYTF.